The present T cell receptor (beta chain) was sequenced within a study of response to subunit inactivated influenza vaccine. Study-wide results and limits: Each seasonal influenza vaccination, the authors suggested, recruits few new T cells.

On this clonotype: Its target is not known.

TCRdb analysed the RT-PCR reads with MiXCR anew, one entry per CDR3 protein. Among under 200,000 distinct CDR3 sequences, around 10% were seen once, and the ten largest hold around 40%. The V and J ends lost 2 bases and 2 bases respectively, with 24 bases between them. The CDR3 length is 19 residues. Germline CDR1 MNHEY, CDR2 SMNVEV (reference sequence). This rearrangement joins TRBV27 to TRBJ2-5; D might be TRBD2 (6 bases). This TCR came from a man aged 50 to 69 who received an inactivated influenza vaccine. The specimen was CD8+ T cells sorted from PBMCs, collected around 25 months after vaccination. The CDR3 nucleotides are TGTGCCAGCAGTTTAGATGGGGCGGGGAGGACGACACCTCAAGAGACCCAGTACTTC. Protein product: CASSLDGAGRTTPQETQYF.